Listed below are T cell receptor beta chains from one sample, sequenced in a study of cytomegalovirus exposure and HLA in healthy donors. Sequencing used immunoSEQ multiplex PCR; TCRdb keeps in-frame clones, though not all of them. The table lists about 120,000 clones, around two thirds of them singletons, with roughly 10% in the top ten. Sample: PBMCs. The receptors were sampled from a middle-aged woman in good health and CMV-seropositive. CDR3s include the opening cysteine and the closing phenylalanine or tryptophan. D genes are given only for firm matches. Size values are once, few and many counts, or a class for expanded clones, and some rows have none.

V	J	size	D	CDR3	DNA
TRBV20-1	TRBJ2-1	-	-	CSAVVYNEQFF	TGCAGTGCCGTAGTGTACAATGAGCAGTTCTTC
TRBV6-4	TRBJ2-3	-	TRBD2	CASSESGTSGSDTQYF	TGTGCCAGCAGTGAGTCGGGGACTAGCGGGAGTGATACGCAGTATTTT
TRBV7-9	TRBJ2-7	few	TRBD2	CASSLSGSSYEQYF	TGTGCCAGCAGCCTTAGCGGGAGCTCCTACGAGCAGTACTTC
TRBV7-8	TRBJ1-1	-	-	CASSPGRDMNTEAFF	TGTGCCAGCAGCCCGGGGAGGGATATGAACACTGAAGCTTTCTTT
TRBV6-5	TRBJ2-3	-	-	CASALPGADTQYF	TGTGCCAGCGCCCTCCCGGGAGCAGATACGCAGTATTTT
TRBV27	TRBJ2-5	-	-	CASSLLGEGGQETQYF	TGTGCCAGCAGTTTATTGGGGGAGGGGGGGCAAGAGACCCAGTACTTC
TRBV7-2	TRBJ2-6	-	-	CASSGMGRSSGANVLTF	TGTGCCAGCAGCGGGATGGGGCGGAGCTCTGGGGCCAACGTCCTGACTTTC
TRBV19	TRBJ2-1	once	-	CASSEGTYVEQFF	TGTGCCAGTAGTGAGGGCACCTATGTTGAGCAGTTCTTC
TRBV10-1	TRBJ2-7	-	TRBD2	CASSVTPSGTSSSFIRPYEQYF	TGCGCCAGCAGTGTGACGCCTAGCGGGACCTCGAGCTCATTTATCCGCCCCTACGAGCAGTACTTC
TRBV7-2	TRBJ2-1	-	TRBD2	CASSSTASASGSNEQFF	TGTGCCAGCAGCTCCACGGCCTCGGCTAGCGGGAGTAATGAGCAGTTCTTC
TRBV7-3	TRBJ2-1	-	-	CASSLSSGSYNEQFF	TGTGCCAGCAGCTTAAGTAGCGGATCCTACAATGAGCAGTTCTTC
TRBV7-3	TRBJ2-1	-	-	CASADGGGYYNEQFF	TGTGCCAGCGCGGATGGAGGGGGCTACTACAATGAGCAGTTCTTC
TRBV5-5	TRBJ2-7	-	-	CASSPGASSYEQYF	TGTGCCAGCAGCCCTGGGGCGAGCTCCTACGAGCAGTACTTC
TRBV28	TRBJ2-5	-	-	CASSLSPLPGETQYF	TGTGCCAGCAGTTTGAGCCCACTACCGGGGGAGACCCAGTACTTC
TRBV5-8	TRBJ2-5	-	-	CASSLSTGFDETQYF	TGTGCCAGCAGCTTGTCCACAGGGTTCGACGAGACCCAGTACTTC
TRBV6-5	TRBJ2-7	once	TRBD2	CASSYDQLAGIYEQYF	TGTGCCAGCAGTTACGATCAACTAGCGGGAATCTACGAGCAGTACTTC
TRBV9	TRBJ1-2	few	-	CASSAGLPYGYTF	TGTGCCAGCAGCGCGGGACTCCCCTATGGCTACACCTTC
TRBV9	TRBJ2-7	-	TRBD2	CASSAGTSPYEQYF	TGTGCCAGCAGCGCCGGGACTAGCCCCTACGAGCAGTACTTC
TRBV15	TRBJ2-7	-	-	CATSRDRAHNLPLGQYF	TGTGCCACCAGCAGAGACAGGGCTCATAACCTACCTCTGGGGCAGTACTTC
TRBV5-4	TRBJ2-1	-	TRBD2	CASSSGLAEDGEQFF	TGTGCCAGCAGCTCCGGACTAGCCGAGGATGGTGAGCAGTTCTTC
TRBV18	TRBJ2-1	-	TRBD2	CASSPGTSGLDNEQFF	TGTGCCAGCTCACCGGGGACTAGCGGGCTAGACAATGAGCAGTTCTTC
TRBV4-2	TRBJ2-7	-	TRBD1	CASSQGDRLYEQYF	TGTGCCAGCAGCCAAGGGGACAGACTTTACGAGCAGTACTTC
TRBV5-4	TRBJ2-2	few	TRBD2	CASSLEGLAVLGELFF	TGTGCCAGCAGCTTGGAGGGACTAGCGGTACTCGGGGAGCTGTTTTTT
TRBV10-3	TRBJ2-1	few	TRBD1	CANPGQRGSEQFF	TGTGCCAACCCGGGACAGCGAGGAAGTGAGCAGTTCTTC
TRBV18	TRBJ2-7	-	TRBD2	CASSPGTSGRIYEQYF	TGTGCCAGCTCACCCGGGACCAGCGGGAGGATCTACGAGCAGTACTTC
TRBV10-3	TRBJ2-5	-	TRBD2	CAISGPTSAQETQYF	TGTGCCATCAGTGGTCCGACTAGCGCCCAAGAGACCCAGTACTTC
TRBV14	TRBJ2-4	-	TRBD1	CASSQKRLFNRGFDIQYF	TGTGCCAGCAGCCAAAAGCGATTATTTAACAGGGGGTTTGACATTCAGTACTTC
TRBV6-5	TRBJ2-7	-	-	CASSIDRRDEQYF	TGTGCCAGCAGTATTGACAGGCGCGACGAGCAGTACTTC
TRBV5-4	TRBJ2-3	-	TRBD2	CASSPKLAVISTDTQYF	TGTGCCAGCAGCCCGAAGCTAGCGGTGATTAGCACAGATACGCAGTATTTT
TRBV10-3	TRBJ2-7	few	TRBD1	CATNGGTGGYEQYF	TGTGCCACAAACGGCGGGACAGGGGGCTACGAGCAGTACTTC
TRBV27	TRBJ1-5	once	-	CASSYGVGQPQHF	TGTGCCAGCAGTTACGGGGTTGGACAGCCCCAGCATTTT